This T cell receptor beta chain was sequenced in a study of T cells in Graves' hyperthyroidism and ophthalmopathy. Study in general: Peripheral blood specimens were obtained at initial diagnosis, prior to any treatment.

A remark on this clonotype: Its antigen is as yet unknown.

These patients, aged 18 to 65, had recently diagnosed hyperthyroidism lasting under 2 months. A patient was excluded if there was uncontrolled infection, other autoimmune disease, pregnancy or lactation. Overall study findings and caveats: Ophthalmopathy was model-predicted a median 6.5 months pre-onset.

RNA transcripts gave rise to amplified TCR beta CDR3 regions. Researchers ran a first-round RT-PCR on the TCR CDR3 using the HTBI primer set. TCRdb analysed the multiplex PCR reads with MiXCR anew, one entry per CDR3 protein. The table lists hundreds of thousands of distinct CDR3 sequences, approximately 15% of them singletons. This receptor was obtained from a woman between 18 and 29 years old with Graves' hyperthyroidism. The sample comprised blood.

In DNA form, the CDR3 reads TGTGCCAGCAGCTTATACCGCGGTCTAGCGGGAGATAGCGATGAGCAGTTCTTC. This gives the protein CASSLYRGLAGDSDEQFF. The chain uses TRBV11-3 and TRBJ2-1; 10 positions match TRBD2. The germline gives CDR1 SGHNT, CDR2 YENEEA. There are 18 residues in the CDR3. V lost 2 bases, J lost 8 bases, and 15 bases stayed unmatched.